The T cell receptor beta chain under discussion was sequenced for a study of regulatory T cells in long-lasting Graves disease. Overall study findings and caveats: Persistent disease preferred TRBV28, TRBJ1-2 and TRBJ2-5. A greater number of public clonotypes (fewer than 3,000) was shared by persistent patients than by new patients (roughly 880).

Time point here: newly diagnosed GD, antithyroid drugs for less than 3 months. RNA isolated from PBMCs was used to make the TCR library. This clonotype was counted ten times or more. Antigen specificity is unknown. Investigators prepared the TCR beta libraries by applying iRepertoire HTBI primers and Arm-PCR of CDR3 regions. TCRdb re-called the multiplex PCR reads with MiXCR, one entry per CDR3 protein. Among approximately 400,000 distinct CDR3 sequences listed, roughly a sixth were seen once. CDR1 MDHEN and CDR2 SYDVKM come from the germline V gene. This CDR3 spans 14 amino acids. V was trimmed by 3 bases and J by 8 bases, leaving 11 bases between them.

V and J are TRBV28 and TRBJ1-6; D gene ambiguous. The starting material was peripheral blood mononuclear cells (PBMCs), obtained at new diagnosis, from a patient treated with antithyroid drugs. This receptor was taken from a female donor with Graves disease. CDR3 amino acids: CASSFTALHSPLHF. CDR3 DNA sequence: TGTGCCAGCAGTTTCACAGCCTTACATTCACCCCTCCACTTT.